Detailed here is one T cell receptor beta chain. Method: immunoSEQ multiplex PCR; TCRdb's copy keeps in-frame clones and lacks some. This table holds 65,000 to 95,000 clones, about nine tenths found once. Relapses following autologous stem cell transplantation were seen in all patients, with brentuximab vedotin exposure varying. Responses achieved at best were complete response, partial response or progressive disease. The data belong to a study of PD-1 blockade in classical Hodgkin lymphoma. The CDR3 length is 11 residues. The ends were cut back, 7 bases at V and 12 bases at J, with 13 bases in the middle. The V gene's germline CDR1 is MDHEN and CDR2 SYDVKM.

The input for sequencing was peripheral blood mononuclear cells (PBMCs), taken at baseline. The rearrangement links TRBV28 to TRBJ2-4; the D call may be TRBD1 or TRBD2 (5 bases each). The TCR comes from a human donor with classical Hodgkin lymphoma. The CDR3: CASTRGPTQYF. CDR3 nucleotide sequence: TGTGCCAGCACCCGGGGCCCAACTCAGTACTTC.